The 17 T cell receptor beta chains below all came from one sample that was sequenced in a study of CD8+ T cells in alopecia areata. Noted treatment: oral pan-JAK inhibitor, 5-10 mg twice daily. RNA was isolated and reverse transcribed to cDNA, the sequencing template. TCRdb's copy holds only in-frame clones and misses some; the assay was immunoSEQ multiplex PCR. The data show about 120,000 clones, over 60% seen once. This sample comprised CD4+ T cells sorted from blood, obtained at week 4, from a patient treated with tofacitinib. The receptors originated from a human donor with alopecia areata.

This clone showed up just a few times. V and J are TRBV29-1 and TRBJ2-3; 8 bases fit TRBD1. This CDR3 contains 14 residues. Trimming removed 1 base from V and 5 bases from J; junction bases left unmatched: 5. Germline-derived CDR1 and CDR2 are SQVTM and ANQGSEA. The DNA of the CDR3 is TGCAGCGTTGAAGGGGGGACAGGAGGAGATACGCAGTATTTT. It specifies CSVEGGTGGDTQYF.

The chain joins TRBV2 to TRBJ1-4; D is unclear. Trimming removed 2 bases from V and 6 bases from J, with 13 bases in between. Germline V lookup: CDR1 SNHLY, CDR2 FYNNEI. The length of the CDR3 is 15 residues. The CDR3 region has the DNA TGTGCCAGCAGTGAATCGGCGGGCGACCATGAAAAACTGTTTTTT. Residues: CASSESAGDHEKLFF.

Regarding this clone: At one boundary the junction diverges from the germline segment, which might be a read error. As DNA, the CDR3 is TGTGCCCGGAGTAGGGCCGGGGAGCTGTTTTTT. Translating it yields CARSRAGELFF. This chain links TRBV30 with TRBJ2-2; no reliable D call. From germline, CDR1 is GTSNPN and CDR2 SVGIG (reference sequence). This CDR3 region has 11 residues.

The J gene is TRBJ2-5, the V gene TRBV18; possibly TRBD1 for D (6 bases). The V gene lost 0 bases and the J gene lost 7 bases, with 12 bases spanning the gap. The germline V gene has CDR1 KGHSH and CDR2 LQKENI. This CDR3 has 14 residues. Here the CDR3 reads CASSPPTGRTTQYF. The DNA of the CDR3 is TGTGCCAGCTCACCACCCACAGGGAGAACGACCCAGTACTTC. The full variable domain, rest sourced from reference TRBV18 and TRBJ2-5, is NAGVMQNPRHLVRRRGQEARLRCSPMKGHSHVYWYRQLPEEGLKFMVYLQKENIIDESGMPKERFSAEFPKEGPSILRIQQVVRGDSAAYFCASSPPTGRTTQYFGPGTRLLVL.

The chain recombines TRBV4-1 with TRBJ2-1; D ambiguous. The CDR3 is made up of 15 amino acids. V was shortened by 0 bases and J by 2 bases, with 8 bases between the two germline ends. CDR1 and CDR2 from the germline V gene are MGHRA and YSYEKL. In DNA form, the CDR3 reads TGCGCCAGCAGCCAAGAACCACTCCCCTACAATGAGCAGTTCTTC. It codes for CASSQEPLPYNEQFF.

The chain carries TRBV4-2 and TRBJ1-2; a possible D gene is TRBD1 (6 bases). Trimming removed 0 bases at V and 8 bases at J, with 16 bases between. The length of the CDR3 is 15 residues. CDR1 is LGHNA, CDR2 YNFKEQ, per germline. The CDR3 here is CASSQDHAGAGGYTF. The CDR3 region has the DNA TGTGCCAGCAGCCAAGATCACGCGGGGGCAGGAGGCTACACCTTC.

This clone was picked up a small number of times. CDR3 sequence (DNA): TGCAGCGTTGACAGCACCTTGAACACTGAAGCTTTCTTT. Its translation is CSVDSTLNTEAFF. The V gene is TRBV29-1, the J gene TRBJ1-1; the D is unclear. Trimming removed 3 bases from V and 0 bases from J, with 8 bases in between. This CDR3 is built from 13 residues. CDR1 and CDR2 from the germline V gene are SQVTM and ANQGSEA.

The DNA for the CDR3 is TGTGCCAGCAGTTTAGGACAGGAGAATCAGCCCCAGCATTTT. Translating gives CASSLGQENQPQHF. The V gene is TRBV28, the J gene TRBJ1-5; 7 bases align to TRBD1. The CDR3 sequence is 14 residues long. The germline V gene has CDR1 MDHEN and CDR2 SYDVKM. V shed 2 bases and J 4 bases; nucleotides not matched to a gene: 2.

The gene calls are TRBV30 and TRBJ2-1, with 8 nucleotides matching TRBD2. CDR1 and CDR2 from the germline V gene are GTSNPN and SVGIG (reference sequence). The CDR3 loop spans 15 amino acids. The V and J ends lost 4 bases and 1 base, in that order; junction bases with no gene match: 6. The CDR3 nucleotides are TGTGCCTGGAAAATTACTAGCGGATCCTACAATGAGCAGTTCTTC. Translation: CAWKITSGSYNEQFF.

CDR3 bases: TGTGCCACCAGCAGAGATGTAGAATACGAGCAGTACTTC. Encoded protein: CATSRDVEYEQYF. The chain carries TRBV15 and TRBJ2-7; D unresolved. The germline V gene has CDR1 LNHNV and CDR2 YYDKDF (reference sequence). Trimming took 0 bases from V and 4 from J, leaving 7 bases between them. The CDR3 totals 13 residues. Full variable domain (rest looked up from reference TRBV15 and TRBJ2-7): DAMVIQNPRYQVTQFGKPVTLSCSQTLNHNVMYWYQQKSSQAPKLLFHYYDKDFNNEADTPDNFQSRRPNTSFCFLDIRSPGLGDTAMYLCATSRDVEYEQYFGPGTRLTVT.

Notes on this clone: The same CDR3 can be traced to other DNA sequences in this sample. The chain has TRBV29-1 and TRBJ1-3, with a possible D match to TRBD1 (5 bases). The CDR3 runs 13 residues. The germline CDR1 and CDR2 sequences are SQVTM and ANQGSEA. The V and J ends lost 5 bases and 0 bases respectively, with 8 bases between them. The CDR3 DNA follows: TGCAGCGTTCAAAGGGGCTCTGGAAACACCATATATTTT. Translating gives CSVQRGSGNTIYF.

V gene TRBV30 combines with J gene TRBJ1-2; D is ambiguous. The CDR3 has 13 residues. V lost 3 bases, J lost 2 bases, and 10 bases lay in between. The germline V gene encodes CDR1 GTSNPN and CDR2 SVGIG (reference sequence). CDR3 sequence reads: CAWSLQGNYGYTF. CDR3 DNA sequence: TGTGCCTGGAGCCTCCAAGGGAACTATGGCTACACCTTC.

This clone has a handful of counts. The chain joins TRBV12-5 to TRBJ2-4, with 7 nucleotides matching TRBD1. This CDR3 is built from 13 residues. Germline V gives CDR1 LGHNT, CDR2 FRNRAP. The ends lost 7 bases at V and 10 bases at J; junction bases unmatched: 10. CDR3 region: CASALPGGNIQYF. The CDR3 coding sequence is TGTGCTAGTGCTCTACCAGGGGGAAATATTCAGTACTTC.

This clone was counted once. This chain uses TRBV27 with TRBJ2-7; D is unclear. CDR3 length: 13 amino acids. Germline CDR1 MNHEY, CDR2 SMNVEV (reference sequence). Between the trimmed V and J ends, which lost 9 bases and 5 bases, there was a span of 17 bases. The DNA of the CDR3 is TGTGCCAGTGGGATGTCATCATACCACGAGCAGTACTTC. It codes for CASGMSSYHEQYF.

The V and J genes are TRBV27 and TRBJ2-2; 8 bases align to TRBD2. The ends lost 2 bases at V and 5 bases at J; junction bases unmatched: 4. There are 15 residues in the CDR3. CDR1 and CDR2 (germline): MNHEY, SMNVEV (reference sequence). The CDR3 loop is CASSLSGGWTGELFF. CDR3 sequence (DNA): TGTGCCAGCAGTTTAAGCGGGGGTTGGACCGGGGAGCTGTTTTTT.

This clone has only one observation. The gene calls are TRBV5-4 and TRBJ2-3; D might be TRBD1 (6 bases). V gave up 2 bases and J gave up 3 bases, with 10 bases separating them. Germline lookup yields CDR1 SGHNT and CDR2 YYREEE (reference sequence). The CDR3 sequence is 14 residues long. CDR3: CASSLATGTDTQYF. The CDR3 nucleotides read TGTGCCAGCAGCTTAGCCACAGGGACAGATACGCAGTATTTT.

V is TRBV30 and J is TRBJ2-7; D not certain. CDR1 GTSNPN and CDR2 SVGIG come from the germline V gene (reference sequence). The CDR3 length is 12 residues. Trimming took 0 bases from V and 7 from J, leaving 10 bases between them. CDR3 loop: CAWSVSLGEQYF. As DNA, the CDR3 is TGTGCCTGGAGTGTATCCCTAGGAGAGCAGTACTTC.